This T cell receptor beta chain was captured in a study of Ad26.COV2.S vaccination and SARS-CoV-2 variants. Treatment here: 19 received Ad26.COV2.S at low or high dose, single or two shots; 5 received placebo; per-sample allocation not given. Sampling took place 63 days after the first vaccine or placebo injection. Using immunoSEQ multiplex PCR, the repertoire was profiled, and TCRdb retains in-frame clones only, with some absent. Of 400,000 or so clones listed, about 85% are singletons. The sequences come from peripheral blood, collected in a trial of Ad26.COV2.S vaccine versus placebo. This clonotype was sampled from a person between 18 and 60 years old who received the Ad26.COV2.S COVID-19 vaccine or a placebo.

The CDR3 DNA reads TGTGCCAGCTACCGGGCCCTCCCGACCGAGCAGTACTTC. It yields the protein CASYRALPTEQYF. This rearrangement joins TRBV21-1 to TRBJ2-7. TRBV21-1 is a known pseudogene. CDR3 size: 13 residues.